The 23 T cell receptor beta chains listed next were all sequenced from one sample in a study of blood T cell repertoires in COVID-19. Generated by immunoSEQ multiplex PCR, the TCRdb table keeps only in-frame clones and is missing some. This table holds 130,000 to 150,000 clones, roughly 84% found once. The sequenced sample consisted of peripheral blood. These receptors were obtained from a human donor in a cohort sampled during active COVID-19.

There are a few counts of this clone. V gene TRBV6-5 combines with J gene TRBJ2-7, with 8 positions matching TRBD1. Germline-derived CDR1 and CDR2 are MNHEY and SVGAGI. The CDR3 covers 14 residues. V lost 5 bases to trimming and J lost 7 bases; unmatched junction nucleotides: 10. The CDR3 DNA sequence: TGTGCCAGCAGTCCTCCGGGACAGGTTTGGGAGCAGTACTTC. This gives the protein CASSPPGQVWEQYF.

The CDR3 sequence is CASSELRTENSPLHF. The DNA of the CDR3 is TGTGCCAGCAGTGAACTGAGGACAGAGAATTCACCCCTCCACTTT. J is TRBJ1-6 and V is TRBV6-1; D may be TRBD1 (6 bases). The CDR3 is made up of 15 amino acids. V shed 2 bases and J shed 7 bases, with 12 bases lying between them. The V gene's germline CDR1 is MNHNS and CDR2 SASEGT.

This chain uses TRBV7-3 with TRBJ2-1; D unclear. V was clipped by 0 bases and J by 6 bases, with 6 bases between them. The CDR3 loop spans 13 amino acids. Germline CDR1 and CDR2: SGHTA and FQGTGA. CDR3 sequence reads: CASSLTSLNEQFF. The CDR3 coding sequence is TGTGCCAGCAGCTTAACGAGCCTCAATGAGCAGTTCTTC.

The chain carries TRBV19 and TRBJ2-3, with D maybe TRBD2 (6 bases). V shed 3 bases and J shed 2 bases, with 15 bases lying between them. The CDR3 spans 16 residues. Germline V gene sequence: CDR1 LNHDA, CDR2 SQIVND (reference sequence). The CDR3 DNA reads as TGTGCCAGTAGTATGTGGGGGGAGCGAGTCACAGATACGCAGTATTTT. Encoded protein: CASSMWGERVTDTQYF.

This clone has just a few counts. The rearrangement links TRBV9 to TRBJ1-1; 9 nucleotides agree with TRBD1. Germline V gene data show CDR1 as SGDLS and CDR2 as YYNGEE. V lost 3 bases to trimming and J lost 4 bases; unmatched junction nucleotides: 7. This CDR3 is built from 15 residues. DNA for the CDR3: TGTGCCAGCAGCGCCACCGGGACAGGGATCACTGAAGCTTTCTTT. It codes for CASSATGTGITEAFF. Variable domain in full (rest from reference TRBV9 and TRBJ1-1): DSGVTQTPKHLITATGQRVTLRCSPRSGDLSVYWYQQSLDQGLQFLIQYYNGEERAKGNILERFSAQQFPDLHSELNLSSLELGDSALYFCASSATGTGITEAFFGQGTRLTVV.

CDR3 DNA sequence: TGTGCCAGCAGTGGCCGGGACAGGGGGCGCACTGAAGCTTTCTTT. It specifies CASSGRDRGRTEAFF. This chain links TRBV2 with TRBJ1-1; 12 positions match TRBD1. The germline V gene has CDR1 SNHLY and CDR2 FYNNEI. V shed 4 bases and J 4 bases; nucleotides not matched to a gene: 4. The CDR3 sequence is 15 residues long. Full variable domain (outside the CDR3, taken from reference TRBV2 and TRBJ1-1): EPEVTQTPSHQVTQMGQEVILRCVPISNHLYFYWYRQILGQKVEFLVSFYNNEISEKSEIFDDQFSVERPDGSNFTLKIRSTKLEDSAMYFCASSGRDRGRTEAFFGQGTRLTVV.

This rearrangement joins TRBV6-5 to TRBJ2-7; TRBD1 is a possible D gene (5 bases). V was pared by 4 bases and J by 5 bases, with 21 bases between. Germline V lookup: CDR1 MNHEY, CDR2 SVGAGI. The CDR3 sequence is 16 residues long. CDR3 sequence reads: CASSSGRRQIYNEQYF. CDR3 in DNA: TGTGCCAGCAGTTCAGGACGGCGACAGATTTACAACGAGCAGTACTTC.

V gene TRBV28 combines with J gene TRBJ1-2, with TRBD1 as a possible D gene (5 bases). The CDR3 covers 16 residues. Germline values: CDR1 MDHEN, CDR2 SYDVKM. The ends were cut back, 5 bases at V and 3 bases at J, with 19 bases in the middle. In DNA form, the CDR3 reads TGTGCCAGCAGTCCCGCCTATGCAGGGTCGGACTATGGCTACACCTTC. Translation gives CASSPAYAGSDYGYTF.

This rearrangement joins TRBV15 to TRBJ2-5; no definite D call. V lost 0 bases and J 5 bases, leaving 13 bases between the germline ends. Per germline, CDR1 LNHNV and CDR2 YYDKDF (reference sequence). CDR3 length: 15 amino acids. The CDR3 DNA is TGTGCCACCAGCAGAGATAGAAGGAGATGGGAGACCCAGTACTTC. It yields the protein CATSRDRRRWETQYF.

This clone came up a few times. The chain uses TRBV30 and TRBJ1-6; D gene ambiguous. V lost 3 bases and J lost 7, with 13 bases in between. Per the germline V gene, CDR1 is GTSNPN and CDR2 is SVGIG (reference sequence). The CDR3 extends over 14 amino acids. The CDR3 nucleotides read TGTGCCTGGAGGCGGGAAACAAGAAATTCACCCCTCCACTTT. Encoded protein: CAWRRETRNSPLHF.

CDR3 DNA sequence: TGTGCCAGCAGCTCCCTGGACAGATACTACGAGCAGTACTTC. This encodes CASSSLDRYYEQYF. The rearrangement joins TRBV7-2 to TRBJ2-7; D possibly corresponds to TRBD1 (6 bases). Germline V gene sequence: CDR1 SGHTA, CDR2 FQGNSA. The CDR3 runs to 14 residues. Trimming stripped 4 bases from V and 3 bases from J, with 13 bases between.

As DNA, the CDR3 is TGTGCCACCCTTCCCGCACAGGGTGGCAACTACTATGGCTACACCTTC. Its protein product is CATLPAQGGNYYGYTF. The rearrangement links TRBV19 to TRBJ1-2, with D possibly TRBD1 on 6 matching bases. Trimming cost V 10 bases and J 3 bases, with 24 bases left between them. The CDR3 loop spans 16 amino acids. The V gene's germline CDR1 is LNHDA and CDR2 SQIVND (reference sequence).

In its sample, this clone was seen a few times. V usage is TRBV11-3 and J usage is TRBJ2-3; a weak D match, TRBD2 (5 bases). This CDR3 has 16 amino acids. The V gene lost 1 base and the J gene lost 3 bases, with 14 bases spanning the gap. The germline CDR1 and CDR2 sequences are SGHNT and YENEEA. The DNA for the CDR3 is TGTGCCAGCAGCTTAGTGATCGGTGAGGGAACAGATACGCAGTATTTT. Residues: CASSLVIGEGTDTQYF.

Regarding this clone: This same CDR3 is encoded by further DNA sequences in the sample. The V and J genes are TRBV28 and TRBJ2-7; a weak D match, TRBD1 (5 bases). The germline V gene encodes CDR1 MDHEN and CDR2 SYDVKM. The CDR3 spans 10 residues. V dropped 8 bases and J dropped 6 bases, with 8 bases sitting between them. The CDR3 protein is CASGRGEQYF. The CDR3 region has the DNA TGTGCCAGCGGAAGGGGCGAGCAGTACTTC.

The chain joins TRBV6-6 to TRBJ2-2, with 9 positions matching TRBD1. The J segment lost 4 bases and the V segment lost 5 bases, leaving 11 bases of the junction unmatched. The germline gives CDR1 MNHNY, CDR2 SVGAGI (reference sequence). The CDR3 is made up of 17 amino acids. The DNA for the CDR3 is TGTGCCAGCAGTCTAGAGCGGGACAGGGCCGTCACCGGGGAGCTGTTTTTT. Its translation is CASSLERDRAVTGELFF.

This chain connects TRBV19 to TRBJ1-1; 8 nucleotides line up with TRBD1. This CDR3 spans 13 amino acids. Germline-derived CDR1 and CDR2 are LNHDA and SQIVND (reference sequence). V lost 4 bases to trimming and J lost 6 bases; unmatched junction nucleotides: 4. The CDR3 DNA reads TGTGCCAGTAGTACCAACAGGGGGGCTGAAGCTTTCTTT. It encodes CASSTNRGAEAFF.

This chain connects TRBV28 to TRBJ2-1; 9 nucleotides line up with TRBD1. The CDR3 extends over 16 amino acids. J was trimmed by 4 bases and V by 8 bases; bases with no gene match: 12. The germline CDR1 and CDR2 sequences are MDHEN and SYDVKM. The CDR3 DNA is TGTGCCAGCGCCGGCCATAGGACAGGGGCGTACAATGAGCAGTTCTTC. Translation gives CASAGHRTGAYNEQFF.

V is TRBV6-2 or TRBV6-3 and J is TRBJ2-2; D call uncertain. The CDR3 is 15 amino acids. CDR1 MNHEY and CDR2 SVGEGT come from the germline V gene. The ends were cut back, 2 bases at V and 6 bases at J, with 13 bases in the middle. CDR3 coding DNA: TGTGCCAGCAGTTACGGGCAGGTGCTCGCCGGGGAGCTGTTTTTT. Protein: CASSYGQVLAGELFF.

This clone was picked up one time. V and J are TRBV19 and TRBJ1-2, with TRBD1 identical over 8 bases. CDR1 is LNHDA and CDR2 is SQIVND in the germline V gene (reference sequence). V lost 6 bases, J lost 4 bases, and 7 bases stayed unmatched. CDR3 length: 14 amino acids. Here the CDR3 reads CASSSGQGGYGYTF. The CDR3 DNA follows: TGTGCCAGTAGCTCTGGACAGGGTGGCTATGGCTACACCTTC.

This chain uses TRBV5-6 with TRBJ2-5, with TRBD2 identical over 12 bases. The CDR3 totals 17 residues. Trimming took 4 bases from V and 4 from J; bases not matched to a gene: 11. Germline values: CDR1 SGHDT, CDR2 YYEEEE. CDR3 DNA sequence: TGTGCCAGCAGCCTTATCGGGCTAGCGGGGGGGCGAGAGACCCAGTACTTC. Translated: CASSLIGLAGGRETQYF. Looking up the rest from reference TRBV5-6 and TRBJ2-5 gives the full variable domain: DAGVTQSPTHLIKTRGQQVTLRCSPKSGHDTVSWYQQALGQGPQFIFQYYEEEERQRGNFPDRFSGHQFPNYSSELNVNALLLGDSALYLCASSLIGLAGGRETQYFGPGTRLLVL.

The rearrangement uses TRBV4-1 and TRBJ2-3; 7 nucleotides align to TRBD2. The CDR3 runs to 18 residues. The germline V gene encodes CDR1 MGHRA and CDR2 YSYEKL. J lost 0 bases, V lost 0 bases, and 9 bases had no gene match. CDR3: CASSQDVELALSTDTQYF. The DNA of the CDR3 is TGCGCCAGCAGCCAAGATGTCGAACTAGCGCTTAGCACAGATACGCAGTATTTT.

The V call is TRBV20-1, the J call TRBJ1-1; the match to TRBD1 covers 10 bases. The CDR3 runs to 11 residues. In germline, CDR1 is DFQATT, CDR2 SNEGSKA (reference sequence). CDR3 sequence reads: CSGQGETEAFF. The CDR3 coding sequence is TGCAGCGGACAGGGGGAGACTGAAGCTTTCTTT.

The chain employs TRBV3-1 (or the pseudogene TRBV3-2) and TRBJ1-2; 7 nucleotides align to TRBD1. This CDR3 has 13 residues. Germline V gives CDR1 LGHDT, CDR2 YNNKEL (reference sequence). V trimming: 6 bases; J trimming: 7 bases; junction bases outside the gene matches: 8. CDR3 coding DNA: TGTGCCAGCAGTCCCGACAGGGTGGTTGGCTACACCTTC. Amino acid sequence: CASSPDRVVGYTF.